This T cell receptor (beta chain) came from a study of vaccination and CD4 T cells after COVID-19 (dated by TCRdb to between 2021 and 2022). Looking at the study overall: Every convalescent patient had a positive nasal swab PCR test for SARS-CoV-2, with mild disease in nine patients and severe disease in one. In the convalescent cohort there were six males and four females, among whom were two Hispanic individuals, seven Caucasians, two Asians and one multiracial person. Participants received two doses of either the Pfizer-BioNTech BNT162b2 vaccine (n=8) or the Moderna mRNA-1273 vaccine (n=2). Post-COVID blood samples from convalescent patients were collected a median of roughly 100 days after diagnosis, with a range of roughly 35 to 170 days. Post-vaccine blood samples were taken a median of 72 days after the second vaccine dose, with a range of roughly 13 to 250 days. In ten to eleven COVID-19 convalescent patients and a handful of infection-naive healthy vaccine recipients, researchers compared the spike-specific CD4+ TCR repertoire from before mRNA vaccination with the repertoire from after.

Positive SARS-CoV-2 PCR tests in the convalescent patients dated from March to December 2020, before Alpha, Beta and Delta variants emerged in the United States. Ficoll-Paque Plus gradient centrifugation was used to isolate PBMCs from whole blood, and the isolated PBMCs were then either used fresh or cryopreserved at -140C. The germline V gene encodes CDR1 MDHEN and CDR2 SYDVKM. Spanning cysteine to phenylalanine, the CDR3 consists of 14 amino acids. The CDR3 DNA has 42 bases and is translated from base 1. V is reduced by 7 bases and J by 0 bases, leaving a spacing of 13 bases between them. Library generation was performed with PCR. TCRdb lists the instrument as Illumina iSeq 100. On the authors' methods: Non-productive sequences were filtered out, and CDR3s that did not start with C, did not end with F or W, or were shorter than 7 amino acids were discarded. Using R version 3.6.1, CDR3 homology was evaluated through Levenshtein distances (stringdist) along with unrooted phylogenetic trees (ape). TCRdb redid the processing of the public reads, applying fastp at Q25 and MiXCR, and retained in-frame beta chains. Merged by CDR3 protein, the rows form single entries marked with the most common genes and DNA. These V and J calls rely on TCRdb rather than the paper's analysis. This sample is represented by approximately 19,000 distinct CDR3 sequences; 55% to 65% of them were singletons. The top ten constitute approximately 1% of the sample.

General findings and caveats noted by the study authors: The median count of SARS-CoV-2-reactive clonotypes went up from approximately 20 after infection to about 41 after vaccination, although the change was not significant. Nearly all vaccine-specific clones in convalescent patients (304 of 307) were mono-reactive for SARS-CoV-2 spike rather than cross-reactive with common cold coronaviruses. In convalescent patients, a median around 85% of post-vaccine SARS-CoV-2-reactive clones were detected only after vaccination, and vaccine-specific priming was suggested by this finding. The number of convalescent patients in the study was relatively small, and the study did not examine early timepoints following natural infection.

This clonotype was picked up one time. It lacks a known antigen. Within one base of it there is no much larger clone, and no base qualities were kept. One read alone provides weak support. This sequence originates from a human donor who had recovered from COVID-19. The source was CD4+ T cells from blood, collected before SARS-CoV-2 vaccination. The rearrangement joined TRBV28 to TRBJ2-7; the D region possibly corresponds to TRBD2 (7 bases align). The CDR3 here reads CASTRAGASYEQYF. The DNA sequence reads TGTGCCAGCACTAGGGCGGGGGCCTCCTACGAGCAGTACTTC.